These T cell receptor beta chains were read from a single sample in a study of T-cell memory formation after mild COVID-19. One entry per CDR3 protein results from TCRdb running MiXCR on the 5' RACE reads. The profile covers roughly 200,000 distinct CDR3 sequences, with 9.5% to 10% appearing a single time and around 3.3% taken by the ten largest. Sequenced sample: PBMCs or a T cell subset sorted from them (not recorded which). The receptors were gathered from a man aged 18 to 30 who had mild COVID-19 (a few samples of this study predate the infection). Cell type and time point are not known. Each CDR3 is given with its conserved first and last residue. The D gene is left open where the match is weak. Size values are once, few and many counts, or a class for expanded clones, and some rows have none.

j_call d_call v_call clone_size cdr3_nt cdr3_aa
TRBJ2-1 - TRBV9 - TGTGCCAGCAGCGTAGAGTGGATAGCTTCCAATGAGCAGTTCTTC CASSVEWIASNEQFF
TRBJ1-2 - TRBV2 many TGTGCCAGCAGTGACCGGGGGTTGGATGCTAACTATGGCTACACCTTC CASSDRGLDANYGYTF
TRBJ2-5 - TRBV6-6 - TGTGCCAGCAGTTACCACGCAGGGGAAGAGACCCAGTACTTC CASSYHAGEETQYF
TRBJ2-3 TRBD1 TRBV5-1 few TGCGCCAGCAGCCTCCCCTGGGGACAGGGAAATAGGGGAGATACGCAGTATTTT CASSLPWGQGNRGDTQYF
TRBJ2-5 TRBD2 TRBV7-2 few TGTGCCAGCAGCCCGCCGCGACTAGCCCGCCGGGAGTACTTC CASSPPRLARREYF
TRBJ1-1 - TRBV11-2 few TGTGCCAGCAGCTTAATGGGGGGGGACACTGAAGCTTTCTTT CASSLMGGDTEAFF
TRBJ1-6 TRBD1 TRBV9 few TGTGCCAGCAGCCTAACCGGGACAGGGGATTCACCCCTCCACTTT CASSLTGTGDSPLHF
TRBJ2-5 - TRBV2 - TGTGCCAGCAGTCACCAGGAGACCCAGTACTTC CASSHQETQYF
TRBJ1-2 - TRBV28 - TGTGCCAGCAGTTTACAGGAGGATGGCTACACCTTC CASSLQEDGYTF
TRBJ2-3 - TRBV7-9 - TGTGCCAGCAGCTTTTTAAACCACGGCGATACGCAGTATTTT CASSFLNHGDTQYF
TRBJ2-1 TRBD2 TRBV4-3 few TGCGCCAGCAGCTTTAGCGGGGGGTATGAAGCCAAAGAGCAGTTCTTC CASSFSGGYEAKEQFF
TRBJ1-3 - TRBV20-1 many TGCAGTGCCCGAGAGTCACTGACAGGCGGGGGCACCATATATTTT CSARESLTGGGTIYF
TRBJ2-4 - TRBV11-3 - TGTGCCAGCAGCTTAGGGGCAGGAAACATTCAGTACTTC CASSLGAGNIQYF
TRBJ2-1 - TRBV9 - TGTGCCAGCAGCGTAGCTACGGGAGGCAGGGGGGAATACAATGAGCAGTTCTTC CASSVATGGRGEYNEQFF
TRBJ2-2 TRBD2 TRBV4-1 - TGCGCCAGCAGCCGGATACTAGCGGGGGGGAACACCGGGGAGCTGTTTTTT CASSRILAGGNTGELFF
TRBJ1-6 - TRBV27 - TGTGCCAGCAGTTTTTGGGGGGGCAGGGCGAGAAATTCACCCCTCCACTTT CASSFWGGRARNSPLHF
TRBJ2-7 - TRBV6-1 many TGTGCCAGCAGAGGACAGCAAACCTACGAGCAGTACTTC CASRGQQTYEQYF
TRBJ1-4 - TRBV5-1 - TGCGCCAGCAGCCGGGATGCCAATGAAAAACTGTTTTTT CASSRDANEKLFF
TRBJ2-7 - TRBV20-1 - TGCAGTGGTAGAGTTGGGGGCTCCGCCTACGAGCAGTACTTC CSGRVGGSAYEQYF
TRBJ2-7 TRBD1 TRBV10-3 few TGTGCCATCAGTGAGTCGGGGGCGACAGGGGGCCGCTACGAGCAGTACTTC CAISESGATGGRYEQYF
TRBJ1-1 - TRBV12-3/TRBV12-4 many TGTGCCAGCAGACTTACAGGGGAAGCTTTCTTT CASRLTGEAFF
TRBJ1-3 - TRBV6-1 - TGTGCCAGTCGACAGAGCTCTGGAAACACCATATATTTT CASRQSSGNTIYF